This T cell receptor (beta chain) appears in the sequencing data of a study of beta chain features in type 1 diabetes. The study, taken as a whole, reports: PCR might favor shorter templates, but any such skew would affect patients and controls equally.

The isolated RNA, all of it, was reverse transcribed, so expressed TCRB transcripts were what got sequenced. The read count averaged about 3.57 million across naive, central memory and regulatory T cell samples. Libraries were prepared by immunoSEQ multiplex PCR; TCRdb keeps only in-frame clonotypes and omits some of them. The table lists about 330,000 clones, about 11% of them singletons, with 0.015% in the top ten. This clone has a handful of counts. Its cognate antigen is unknown. Sample: naive CD4+ T cells from blood. The TCR originated in a woman aged 25 to 39 in good health.

CDR3 nucleotides: TGTGCCAGCAGCCCGAAAGGGGACTATGGCTACACCTTC. The encoded protein is CASSPKGDYGYTF. The chain recombines TRBV7-9 with TRBJ1-2, with TRBD1 as a possible D gene (5 bases). Germline V lookup: CDR1 SEHNR, CDR2 FQNEAQ (reference sequence). V lost 5 bases and J lost 3, with 10 bases in between. The CDR3 runs to 13 residues. Full variable domain (missing parts from reference TRBV7-9 and TRBJ1-2): DTGVSQNPRHKITKRGQNVTFRCDPISEHNRLYWYRQTLGQGPEFLTYFQNEAQLEKSRLLSDRFSAERPKGSFSTLEIQRTEQGDSAMYLCASSPKGDYGYTFGSGTRLTVV.